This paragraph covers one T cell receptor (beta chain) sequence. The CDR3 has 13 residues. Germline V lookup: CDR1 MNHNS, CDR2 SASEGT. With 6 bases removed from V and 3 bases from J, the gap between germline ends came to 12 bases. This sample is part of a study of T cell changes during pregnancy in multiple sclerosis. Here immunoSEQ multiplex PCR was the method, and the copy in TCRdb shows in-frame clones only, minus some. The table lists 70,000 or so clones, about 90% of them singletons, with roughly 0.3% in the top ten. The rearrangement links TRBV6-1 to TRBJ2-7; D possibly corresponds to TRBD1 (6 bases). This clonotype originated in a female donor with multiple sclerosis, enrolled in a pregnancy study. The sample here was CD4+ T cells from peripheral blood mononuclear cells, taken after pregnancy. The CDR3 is CASSKDRNYEQYF. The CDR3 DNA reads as TGTGCCAGCAGCAAGGACAGAAACTACGAGCAGTACTTC.